The source of this TCR beta chain is a study of shared clonotypes between healthy human individuals. From germline, CDR1 is WSHSY and CDR2 SAAADI. V lost 2 bases, J lost 4 bases, and 9 bases lay in between. The CDR3 has 15 residues. Sequenced by immunoSEQ multiplex PCR; TCRdb stores in-frame clones only, minus some. Among millions of clones listed, approximately 95% were seen once. Sequencing was carried out using naive CD4+ T cells from PBMCs. Subset specified: CD45RA+ positively selected. The clonotype was recovered from a man in his late teens or twenties in good health. Some clones in this sample may be carry-over from other donors' samples. The chain links TRBV10-2 to TRBJ2-6, with D perhaps matching TRBD2 (6 bases). The DNA for the CDR3 is TGCGCCAGCAGTGAGCGGGGGAGAGGGGCCAACGTCCTGACTTTC. The encoded protein is CASSERGRGANVLTF.